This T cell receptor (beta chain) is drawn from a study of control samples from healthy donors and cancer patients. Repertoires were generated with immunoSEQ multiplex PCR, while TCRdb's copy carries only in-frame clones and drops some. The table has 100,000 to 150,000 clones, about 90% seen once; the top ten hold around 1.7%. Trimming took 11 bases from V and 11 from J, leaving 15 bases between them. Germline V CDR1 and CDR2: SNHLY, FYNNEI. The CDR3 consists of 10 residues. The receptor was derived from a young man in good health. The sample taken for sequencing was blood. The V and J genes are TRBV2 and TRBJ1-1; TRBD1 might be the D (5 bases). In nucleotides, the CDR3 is TGTGCCGGGGGGACGGAGAGGGCTTTCTTT. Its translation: CAGGTERAFF.